The 14 T cell receptor beta chains reported below all come from one sample, sequenced in a study of CD8 T cells in ankylosing spondylitis. TCRdb fed the 5' RACE reads into MiXCR, producing one record per CDR3 protein. There are about 300,000 distinct CDR3 sequences in the sample; more than 20% occur only once, and about 4% lies in the top ten. The sample was blood, either unsorted or a sorted T cell fraction (not recorded which). The receptors originated from a female donor with ankylosing spondylitis or in good health (not recorded which).

At least ten counts were recorded for this clonotype. The rearrangement links TRBV20-1 to TRBJ1-6, with a tentative D call TRBD1 (5 bases). This CDR3 contains 14 residues. The germline CDR1 and CDR2 sequences are DFQATT and SNEGSKA (reference sequence). The ends were cut back, 0 bases at V and 9 bases at J, with 12 bases in the middle. The chain's CDR3 is CSARDFGGSSPLHF. CDR3 DNA sequence: TGCAGTGCTAGAGATTTTGGGGGGAGTTCACCCCTCCACTTT.

This clonotype was counted a few times. The gene calls are TRBV3-1 and TRBJ2-3; 12 bases fit TRBD2. The germline V gene encodes CDR1 LGHDT and CDR2 YNNKEL (reference sequence). This CDR3 is built from 15 residues. V gave up 4 bases and J gave up 7 bases; unmatched junction bases: 6. The CDR3 protein is CASSLTSGSGNTQYF. The CDR3, as DNA: TGTGCCAGCAGCCTGACTAGCGGGAGCGGAAATACGCAGTATTTT.

Comments on this clonotype: A much more abundant neighbour one base away suggests this may be a read error. V and J are TRBV5-1 and TRBJ2-7; D remains unclear. Germline V gene data show CDR1 as SGHRS and CDR2 as YFSETQ. There are 16 residues in the CDR3. The CDR3, as DNA: TGCACCAGCAGCTTGAGCGAGCAGTCGCTGTTGTACGAGCAGTACTTC. Protein product: CTSSLSEQSLLYEQYF.

V usage is TRBV10-3 and J usage is TRBJ2-2; the match to TRBD2 covers 7 bases. The CDR3 sequence is 14 residues long. Trimming at V came to 10 bases and at J to 3 bases, leaving 8 bases not matched to a gene. Germline V gene data show CDR1 as ENHRY and CDR2 as SYGVKD. DNA of the CDR3: TGTGCCAGCGGACTAGATGCGGACACCGGGGAGCTGTTTTTT. This gives the protein CASGLDADTGELFF.

The chain joins TRBV6-1 to TRBJ1-1; no clear D. The CDR3 is 14 residues long. V lost 2 bases and J lost 0, with 7 bases in between. Germline V gene data show CDR1 as MNHNS and CDR2 as SASEGT. The CDR3 DNA sequence: TGTGCCAGCAGTGAACGGGTGGTGAACACTGAAGCTTTCTTT. This sequence encodes CASSERVVNTEAFF.

The chain employs TRBV24-1 and TRBJ2-2, with D maybe TRBD1 (6 bases). This CDR3 is 15 amino acids long. Trimming stripped 5 bases from V and 3 bases from J, with 12 bases between. Germline V gene sequence: CDR1 KGHDR, CDR2 SFDVKD. CDR3 nucleotides: TGTGCCACCAGTGCAGGGGCGCCTTACACCGGGGAGCTGTTTTTT. This codes for CATSAGAPYTGELFF.

The chain couples TRBV30 to TRBJ2-7; D might be TRBD2 (5 bases). Germline V lookup: CDR1 GTSNPN, CDR2 SVGIG (reference sequence). This CDR3 has 14 amino acids. The ends were cut back, 0 bases at V and 0 bases at J, with 9 bases in the middle. CDR3 amino acids: CAWSVRAASYEQYF. CDR3 bases: TGTGCCTGGAGTGTAAGAGCGGCCTCCTACGAGCAGTACTTC.

V and J are TRBV5-6 and TRBJ1-2, with 8 positions matching TRBD1. Germline loops: CDR1 SGHDT, CDR2 YYEEEE. This CDR3 is 14 amino acids long. V lost 4 bases, J lost 6 bases, and 8 bases stayed unmatched. CDR3 DNA sequence: TGTGCCAGCAGCCGGGACAGGAGACGGAATGGCTACACCTTC. Translating it yields CASSRDRRRNGYTF.

CDR3 sequence (DNA): TGTGCCAGCAGTGAAGAGCAGACCTACGAGCAGTACTTC. Protein: CASSEEQTYEQYF. The chain combines TRBV2 with TRBJ2-7, with D hard to call. CDR1 and CDR2 from the germline V gene are SNHLY and FYNNEI. V gave up 1 base and J gave up 2 bases, with 6 bases separating them. The length of the CDR3 is 13 residues.

This sequence joins TRBV6-5 and TRBJ2-6; possibly TRBD1 for D (6 bases). CDR3 length: 17 residues. V dropped 2 bases and J dropped 2 bases, with 13 bases sitting between them. Germline CDR1 reads MNHEY; CDR2 reads SVGAGI. This CDR3 is CASSYGRGYTGANVLTF. The CDR3 bases are TGTGCCAGCAGTTACGGCAGGGGATACACTGGGGCCAACGTCCTGACTTTC.

V and J are TRBV25-1 and TRBJ2-7; D gene uncertain. This CDR3 has 15 amino acids. Germline V gene data show CDR1 as MGHDK and CDR2 as SYGVNS. Trimming took 3 bases from V and 1 from J, leaving 13 bases between them. The CDR3 loop is CASSDRTGLSYEQYF. The CDR3 region has the DNA TGTGCCAGCAGTGACAGGACGGGCCTATCCTACGAGCAGTACTTC.

This chain joins TRBV29-1 and TRBJ2-5; D is undetermined. CDR1 is SQVTM, CDR2 ANQGSEA, per germline. Trimming removed 8 bases at V and 1 base at J, with 8 bases between. This CDR3 is built from 11 residues. Written as DNA, the CDR3 is TGCAGCACCAGTGCCCAAGAGACCCAGTACTTC. This codes for CSTSAQETQYF.

This clonotype was counted a few times. The chain combines TRBV7-9 with TRBJ1-4; the match to TRBD1 covers 8 bases. The trim removed 8 bases at V and 5 bases at J, leaving 4 bases unmatched. The CDR3 has 13 residues. Germline V gives CDR1 SEHNR, CDR2 FQNEAQ (reference sequence). CDR3 in DNA: TGTGCCAGCGGAAGGACAGGGAATGAAAAACTGTTTTTT. Its translation is CASGRTGNEKLFF.

This clonotype turned up a few times. This chain joins TRBV7-9 and TRBJ2-5; no firm D call. The germline gives CDR1 SEHNR, CDR2 FQNEAQ (reference sequence). Trimming stripped 5 bases from V and 1 base from J, with 11 bases between. The CDR3 runs to 14 residues. CDR3 nucleotides: TGTGCCAGCAGCCGTGATACGGGCCAAGAGACCCAGTACTTC. It specifies CASSRDTGQETQYF. The full variable domain, in which reference TRBV7-9 and TRBJ2-5 provide the parts outside the CDR3, is DTGVSQNPRHKITKRGQNVTFRCDPISEHNRLYWYRQTLGQGPEFLTYFQNEAQLEKSRLLSDRFSAERPKGSFSTLEIQRTEQGDSAMYLCASSRDTGQETQYFGPGTRLLVL.